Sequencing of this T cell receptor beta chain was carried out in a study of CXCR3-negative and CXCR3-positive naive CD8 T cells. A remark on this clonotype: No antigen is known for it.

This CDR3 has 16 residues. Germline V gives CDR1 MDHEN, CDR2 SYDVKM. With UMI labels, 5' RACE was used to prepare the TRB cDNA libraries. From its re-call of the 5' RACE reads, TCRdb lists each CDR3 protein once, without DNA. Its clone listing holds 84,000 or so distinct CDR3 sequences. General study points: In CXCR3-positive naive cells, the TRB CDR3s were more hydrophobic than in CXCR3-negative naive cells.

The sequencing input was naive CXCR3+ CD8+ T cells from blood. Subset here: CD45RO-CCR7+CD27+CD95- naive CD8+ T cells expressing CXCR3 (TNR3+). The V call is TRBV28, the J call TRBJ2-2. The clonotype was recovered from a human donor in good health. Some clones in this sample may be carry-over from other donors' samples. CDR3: CASSFFDPRAPGELFF.